The present TCR beta chain was sequenced within a study of immune cell composition in non-small cell lung cancer. TCRdb keeps only in-frame clones here, not all; method: immunoSEQ multiplex PCR. The sample lists several thousand clones, about three quarters occurring once. The CDR3 is made up of 15 amino acids. V shed 9 bases, J shed 0 bases, and the junction held 8 bases outside the gene matches. The germline V gene has CDR1 SGHRS and CDR2 YFSETQ. Broader study findings: Adenocarcinomas with higher top tumour-associated clone frequency had more reactive TILs. Squamous carcinomas (around 80%) more often had tumour-associated clones >0.5% than adenocarcinomas (roughly 33%). Lung squamous cell carcinoma tumours had significantly higher top 10 clone scores and productive clonality than lung adenocarcinoma.

This clone was counted only a few times. Its antigen is unknown. This TCR was recovered from a human donor with non-small cell lung cancer. This sequence joins TRBV5-1 and TRBJ2-1, with 8 bases that match TRBD1. Sequenced sample: lung tumor tissue. CDR3 coding DNA: TGCGCCACCGGACAGGGTCGGAGCTCCTACAATGAGCAGTTCTTC. This codes for CATGQGRSSYNEQFF.